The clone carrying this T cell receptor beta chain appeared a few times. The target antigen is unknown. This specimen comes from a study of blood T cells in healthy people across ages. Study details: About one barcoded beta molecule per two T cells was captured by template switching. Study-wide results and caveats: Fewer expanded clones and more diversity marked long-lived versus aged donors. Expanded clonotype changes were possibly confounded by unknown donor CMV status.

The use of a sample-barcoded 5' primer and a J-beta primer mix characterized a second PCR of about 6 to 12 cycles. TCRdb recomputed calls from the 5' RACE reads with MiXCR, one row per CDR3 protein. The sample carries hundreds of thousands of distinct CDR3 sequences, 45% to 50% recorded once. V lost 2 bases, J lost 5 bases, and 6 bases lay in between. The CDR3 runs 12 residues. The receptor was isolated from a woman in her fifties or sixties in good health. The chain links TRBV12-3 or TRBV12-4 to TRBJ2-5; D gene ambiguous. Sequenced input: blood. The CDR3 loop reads CASSLWAETQYF. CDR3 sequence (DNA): TGTGCCAGCAGTTTATGGGCCGAGACCCAGTACTTC.